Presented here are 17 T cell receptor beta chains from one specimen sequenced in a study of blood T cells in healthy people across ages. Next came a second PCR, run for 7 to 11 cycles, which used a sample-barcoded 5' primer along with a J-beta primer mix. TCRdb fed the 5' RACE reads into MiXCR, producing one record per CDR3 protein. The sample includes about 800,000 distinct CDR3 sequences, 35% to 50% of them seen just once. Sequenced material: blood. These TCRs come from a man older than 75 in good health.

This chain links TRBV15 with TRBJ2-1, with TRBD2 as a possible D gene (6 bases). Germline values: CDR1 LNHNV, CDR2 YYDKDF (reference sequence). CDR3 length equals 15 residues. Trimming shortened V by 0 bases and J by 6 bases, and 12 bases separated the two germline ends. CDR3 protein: CATSRDYTGVNEQFF. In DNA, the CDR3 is TGTGCCACCAGCAGAGATTATACGGGGGTCAATGAGCAGTTCTTC.

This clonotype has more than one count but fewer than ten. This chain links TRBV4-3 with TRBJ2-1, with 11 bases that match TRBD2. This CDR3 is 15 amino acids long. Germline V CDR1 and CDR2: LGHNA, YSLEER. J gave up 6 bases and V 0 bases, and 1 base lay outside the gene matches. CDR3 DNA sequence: TGCGCCAGCAGCCAAGAGGGGACTAGCGGCAATGAGCAGTTCTTC. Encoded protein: CASSQEGTSGNEQFF.

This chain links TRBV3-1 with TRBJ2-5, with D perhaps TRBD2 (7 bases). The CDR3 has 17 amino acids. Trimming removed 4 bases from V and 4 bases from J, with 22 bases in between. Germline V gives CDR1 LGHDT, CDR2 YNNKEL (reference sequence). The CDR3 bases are TGTGCCAGCAGCCCCCGGGGGGCGGTAGGTGGTCGAGAGACCCAGTACTTC. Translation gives CASSPRGAVGGRETQYF.

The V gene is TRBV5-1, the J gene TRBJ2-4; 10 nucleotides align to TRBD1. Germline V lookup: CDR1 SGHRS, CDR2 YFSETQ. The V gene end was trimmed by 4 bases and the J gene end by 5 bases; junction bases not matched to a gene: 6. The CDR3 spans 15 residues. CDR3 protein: CASSKGQGKQNIQYF. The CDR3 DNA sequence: TGCGCCAGCAGCAAGGGACAGGGGAAACAAAACATTCAGTACTTC.

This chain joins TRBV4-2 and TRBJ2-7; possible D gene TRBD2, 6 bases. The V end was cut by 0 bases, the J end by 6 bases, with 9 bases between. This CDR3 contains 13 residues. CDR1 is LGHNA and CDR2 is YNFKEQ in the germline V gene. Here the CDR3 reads CASSQEVGGEQYF. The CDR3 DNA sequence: TGTGCCAGCAGCCAAGAGGTGGGGGGCGAGCAGTACTTC.

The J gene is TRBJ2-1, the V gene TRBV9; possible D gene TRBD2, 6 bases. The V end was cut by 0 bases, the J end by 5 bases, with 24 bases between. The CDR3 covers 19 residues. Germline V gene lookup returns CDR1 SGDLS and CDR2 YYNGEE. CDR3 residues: CASSVGSDRAGGKNNEQFF. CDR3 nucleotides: TGTGCCAGCAGCGTAGGATCAGACCGGGCGGGCGGGAAAAACAATGAGCAGTTCTTC.

The CDR3 sequence: CASTARNDSPLHF. CDR3 sequence (DNA): TGTGCCAGCACTGCACGGAATGATTCACCCCTCCACTTT. J is TRBJ1-6 and V is TRBV25-1; D is unclear. Trimming stripped 7 bases from V and 8 bases from J, with 12 bases between. Looked up from germline, CDR1 is MGHDK and CDR2 is SYGVNS. The CDR3 loop spans 13 amino acids.

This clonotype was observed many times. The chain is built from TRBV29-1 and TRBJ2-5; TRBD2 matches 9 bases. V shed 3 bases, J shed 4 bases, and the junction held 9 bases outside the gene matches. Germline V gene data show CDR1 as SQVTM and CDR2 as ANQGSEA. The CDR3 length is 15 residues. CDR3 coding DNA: TGCAGCGTTGATCGTTCTAGCGGGATTGGAGAGACCCAGTACTTC. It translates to CSVDRSSGIGETQYF.

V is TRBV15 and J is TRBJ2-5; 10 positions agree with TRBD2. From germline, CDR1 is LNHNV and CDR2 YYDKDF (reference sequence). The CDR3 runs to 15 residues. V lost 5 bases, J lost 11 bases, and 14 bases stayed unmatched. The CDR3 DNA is TGTGCCACCAGCCGCGGGACTAGCGCCTACAATGAGCAGTACTTC. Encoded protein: CATSRGTSAYNEQYF.

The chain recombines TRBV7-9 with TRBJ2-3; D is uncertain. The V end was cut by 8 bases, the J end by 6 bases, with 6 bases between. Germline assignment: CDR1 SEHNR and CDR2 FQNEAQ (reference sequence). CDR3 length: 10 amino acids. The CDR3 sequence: CASLPDTQYF. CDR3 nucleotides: TGTGCCAGCCTGCCGGATACGCAGTATTTT. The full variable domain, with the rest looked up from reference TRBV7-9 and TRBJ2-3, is DTGVSQNPRHKITKRGQNVTFRCDPISEHNRLYWYRQTLGQGPEFLTYFQNEAQLEKSRLLSDRFSAERPKGSFSTLEIQRTEQGDSAMYLCASLPDTQYFGPGTRLTVL.

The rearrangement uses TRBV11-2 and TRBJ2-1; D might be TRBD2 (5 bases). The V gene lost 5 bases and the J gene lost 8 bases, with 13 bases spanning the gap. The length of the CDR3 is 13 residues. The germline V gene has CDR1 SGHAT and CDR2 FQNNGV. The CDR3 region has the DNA TGTGCCAGCAGCCCCAGGTCCGGGGATGAGCAGTTCTTC. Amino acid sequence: CASSPRSGDEQFF.

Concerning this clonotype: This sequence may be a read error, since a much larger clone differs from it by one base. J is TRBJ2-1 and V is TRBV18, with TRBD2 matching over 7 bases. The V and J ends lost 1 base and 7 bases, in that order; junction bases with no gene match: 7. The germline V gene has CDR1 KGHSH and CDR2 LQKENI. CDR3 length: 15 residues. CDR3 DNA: TGTGCCAGCTCACCACATGCGGGAGAGCCGAATGAGCAGTTCTTC. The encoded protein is CASSPHAGEPNEQFF. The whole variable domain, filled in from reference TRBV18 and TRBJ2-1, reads NAGVMQNPRHLVRRRGQEARLRCSPMKGHSHVYWYRQLPEEGLKFMVYLQKENIIDESGMPKERFSAEFPKEGPSILRIQQVVRGDSAAYFCASSPHAGEPNEQFFGPGTRLTVL.

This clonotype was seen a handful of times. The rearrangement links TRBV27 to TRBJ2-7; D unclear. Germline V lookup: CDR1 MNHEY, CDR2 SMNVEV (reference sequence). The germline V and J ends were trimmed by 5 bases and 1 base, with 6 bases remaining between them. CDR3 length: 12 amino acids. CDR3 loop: CASSAKSYEQYF. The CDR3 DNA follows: TGTGCCAGCAGTGCCAAATCCTACGAGCAGTACTTC.

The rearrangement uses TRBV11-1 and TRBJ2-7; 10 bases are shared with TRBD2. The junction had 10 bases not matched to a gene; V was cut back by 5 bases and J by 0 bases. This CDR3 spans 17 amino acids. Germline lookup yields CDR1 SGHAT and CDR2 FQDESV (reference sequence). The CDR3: CASSHWGLAGDSYEQYF. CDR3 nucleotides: TGTGCCAGCAGCCATTGGGGGCTAGCGGGAGACTCCTACGAGCAGTACTTC.

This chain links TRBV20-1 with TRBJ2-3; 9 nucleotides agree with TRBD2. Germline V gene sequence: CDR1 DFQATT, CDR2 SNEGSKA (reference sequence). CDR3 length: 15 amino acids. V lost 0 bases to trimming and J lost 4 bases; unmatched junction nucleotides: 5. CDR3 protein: CSARDWGTSSDTQYF. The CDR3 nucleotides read TGCAGTGCTAGAGATTGGGGGACTAGCTCAGATACGCAGTATTTT.

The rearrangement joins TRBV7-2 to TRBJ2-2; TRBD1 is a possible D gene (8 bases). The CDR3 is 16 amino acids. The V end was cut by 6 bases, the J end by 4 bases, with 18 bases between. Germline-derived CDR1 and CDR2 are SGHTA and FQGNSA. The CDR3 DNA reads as TGTGCCAGCAGAACAGGGGGAGGGGGCCGCACCGGGGAGCTGTTTTTT. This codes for CASRTGGGGRTGELFF.

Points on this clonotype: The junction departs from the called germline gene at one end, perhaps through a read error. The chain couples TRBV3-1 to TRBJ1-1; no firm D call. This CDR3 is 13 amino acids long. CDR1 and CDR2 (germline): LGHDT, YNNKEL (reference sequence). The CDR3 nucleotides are TGTGCCAGCAGCCGACACTCGAACATTGAAGCTTTCTTT. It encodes CASSRHSNIEAFF. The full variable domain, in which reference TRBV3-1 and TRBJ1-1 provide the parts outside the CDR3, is DTAVSQTPKYLVTQMGNDKSIKCEQNLGHDTMYWYKQDSKKFLKIMFSYNNKELIINETVPNRFSPKSPDKAHLNLHINSLELGDSAVYFCASSRHSNIEAFFGQGTRLTVV.